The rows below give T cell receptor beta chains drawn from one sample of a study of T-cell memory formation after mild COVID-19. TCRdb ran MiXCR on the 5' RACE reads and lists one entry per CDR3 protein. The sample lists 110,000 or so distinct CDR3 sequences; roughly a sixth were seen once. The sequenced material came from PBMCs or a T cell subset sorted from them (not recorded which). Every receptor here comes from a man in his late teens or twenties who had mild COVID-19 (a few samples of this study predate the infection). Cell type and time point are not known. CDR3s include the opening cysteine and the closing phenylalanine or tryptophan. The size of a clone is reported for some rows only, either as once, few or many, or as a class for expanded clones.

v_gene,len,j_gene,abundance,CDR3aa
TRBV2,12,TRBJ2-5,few,CAYRGVAETQYF
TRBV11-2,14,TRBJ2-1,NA,CASSPAGTSIEQFF
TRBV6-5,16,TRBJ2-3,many,CASSYVSGHGGATQYF
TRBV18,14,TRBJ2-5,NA,CASSAPAGAETQYF
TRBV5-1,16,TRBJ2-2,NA,CASSKGTFANTGELFF
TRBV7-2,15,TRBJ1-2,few,CASSPGRGQGGGYTF
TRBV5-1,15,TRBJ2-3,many,CASSELQGTIDTQYF
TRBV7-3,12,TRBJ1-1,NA,CASSQMGTEAFF
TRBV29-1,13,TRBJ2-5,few,CSVERGAGETQYF
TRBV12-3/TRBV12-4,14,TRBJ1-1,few,CASSPGGDYTEAFF
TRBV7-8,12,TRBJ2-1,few,CATFGVREEQFF
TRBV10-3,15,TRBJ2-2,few,CAISSSTQNTGELFF